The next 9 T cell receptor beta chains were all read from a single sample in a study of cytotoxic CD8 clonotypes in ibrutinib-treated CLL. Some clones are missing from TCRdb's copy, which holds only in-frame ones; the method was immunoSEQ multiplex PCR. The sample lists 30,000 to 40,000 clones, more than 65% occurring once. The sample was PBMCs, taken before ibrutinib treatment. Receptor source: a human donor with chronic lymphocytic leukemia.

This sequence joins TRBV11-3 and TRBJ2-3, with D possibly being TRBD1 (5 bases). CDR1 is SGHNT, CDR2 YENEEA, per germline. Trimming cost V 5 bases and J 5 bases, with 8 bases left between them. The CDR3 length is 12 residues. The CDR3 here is CASSQGLDTQYF. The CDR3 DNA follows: TGTGCCAGCAGCCAGGGATTAGATACGCAGTATTTT.

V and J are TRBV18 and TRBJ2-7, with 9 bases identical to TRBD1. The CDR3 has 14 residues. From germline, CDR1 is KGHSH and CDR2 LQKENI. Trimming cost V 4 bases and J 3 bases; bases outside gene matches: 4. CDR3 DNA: TGTGCCAGCTCACTCGGGACAGGGTACTACGAGCAGTACTTC. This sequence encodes CASSLGTGYYEQYF.

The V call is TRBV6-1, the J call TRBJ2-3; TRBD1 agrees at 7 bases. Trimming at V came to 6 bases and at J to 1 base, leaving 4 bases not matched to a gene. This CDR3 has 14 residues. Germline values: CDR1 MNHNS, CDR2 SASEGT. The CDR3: CASRDRPGTDTQYF. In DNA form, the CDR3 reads TGTGCCAGCAGGGACAGGCCGGGCACAGATACGCAGTATTTT.

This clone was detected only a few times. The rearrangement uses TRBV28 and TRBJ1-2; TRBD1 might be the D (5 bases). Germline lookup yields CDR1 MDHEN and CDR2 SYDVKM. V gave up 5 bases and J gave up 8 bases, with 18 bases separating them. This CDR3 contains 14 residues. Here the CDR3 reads CASSPPARGQGYTF. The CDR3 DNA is TGTGCCAGCAGTCCACCGGCTCGGGGCCAAGGCTACACCTTC.

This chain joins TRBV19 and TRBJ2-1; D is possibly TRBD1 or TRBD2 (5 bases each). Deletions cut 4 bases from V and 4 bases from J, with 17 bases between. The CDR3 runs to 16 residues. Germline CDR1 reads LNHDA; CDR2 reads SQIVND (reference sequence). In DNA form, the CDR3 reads TGTGCCAGTAGTAATACAGCAGTCTGGGGGTACAATGAGCAGTTCTTC. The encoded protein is CASSNTAVWGYNEQFF.

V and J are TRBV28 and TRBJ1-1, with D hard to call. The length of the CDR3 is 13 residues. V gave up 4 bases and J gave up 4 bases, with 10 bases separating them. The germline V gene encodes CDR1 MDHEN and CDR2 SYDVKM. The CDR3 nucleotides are TGTGCCAGCAGTTCCCCAGGATCCACTGAAGCTTTCTTT. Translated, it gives CASSSPGSTEAFF.

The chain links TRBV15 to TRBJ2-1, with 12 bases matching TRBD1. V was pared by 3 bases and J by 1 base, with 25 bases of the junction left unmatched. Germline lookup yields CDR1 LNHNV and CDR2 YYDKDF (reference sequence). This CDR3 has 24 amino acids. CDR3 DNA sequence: TGTGCCACCAGCAGCCCTCCCGGGACAGGGGGCCATTCGACCCGTGGACAATCCTACAATGAGCAGTTCTTC. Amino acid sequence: CATSSPPGTGGHSTRGQSYNEQFF.

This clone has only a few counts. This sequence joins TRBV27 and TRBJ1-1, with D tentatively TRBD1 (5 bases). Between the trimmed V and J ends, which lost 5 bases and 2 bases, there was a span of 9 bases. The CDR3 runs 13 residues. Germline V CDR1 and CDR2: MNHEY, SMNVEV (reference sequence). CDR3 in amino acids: CASSLQGNTEAFF. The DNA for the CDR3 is TGTGCCAGCAGTCTGCAGGGCAACACTGAAGCTTTCTTT.

Here the CDR3 reads CASVGGGTGQGFHEQYF. CDR3 in DNA: TGTGCCAGTGTAGGGGGCGGAACGGGACAGGGTTTCCACGAGCAGTACTTC. The chain couples TRBV19 to TRBJ2-7, with 9 bases identical to TRBD1. CDR1 is LNHDA and CDR2 is SQIVND in the germline V gene (reference sequence). Germline trimming cut 8 bases from V and 5 bases from J; bases unmatched to any gene: 19. There are 17 residues in the CDR3. Combining the CDR3 with reference TRBV19 and TRBJ2-7 gives the whole variable domain DGGITQSPKYLFRKEGQNVTLSCEQNLNHDAMYWYRQDPGQGLRLIYYSQIVNDFQKGDIAEGYSVSREKKESFPLTVTSAQKNPTAFYLCASVGGGTGQGFHEQYFGPGTRLTVT.